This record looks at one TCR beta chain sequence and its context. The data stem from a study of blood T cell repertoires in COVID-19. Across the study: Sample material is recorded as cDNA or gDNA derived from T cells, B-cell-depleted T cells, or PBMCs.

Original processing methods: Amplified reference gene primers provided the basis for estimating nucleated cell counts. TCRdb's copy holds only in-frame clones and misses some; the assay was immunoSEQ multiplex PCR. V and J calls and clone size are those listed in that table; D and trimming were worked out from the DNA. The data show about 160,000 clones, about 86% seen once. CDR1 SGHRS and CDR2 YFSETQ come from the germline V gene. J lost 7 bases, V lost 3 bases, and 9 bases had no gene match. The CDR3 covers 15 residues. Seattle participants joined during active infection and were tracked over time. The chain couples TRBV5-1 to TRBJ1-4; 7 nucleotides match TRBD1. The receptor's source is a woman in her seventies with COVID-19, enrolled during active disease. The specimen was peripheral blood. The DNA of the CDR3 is TGCGCCAGCAGCTACCAAGGGGGCGCGGGTGAAAAACTGTTTTTT. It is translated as CASSYQGGAGEKLFF.